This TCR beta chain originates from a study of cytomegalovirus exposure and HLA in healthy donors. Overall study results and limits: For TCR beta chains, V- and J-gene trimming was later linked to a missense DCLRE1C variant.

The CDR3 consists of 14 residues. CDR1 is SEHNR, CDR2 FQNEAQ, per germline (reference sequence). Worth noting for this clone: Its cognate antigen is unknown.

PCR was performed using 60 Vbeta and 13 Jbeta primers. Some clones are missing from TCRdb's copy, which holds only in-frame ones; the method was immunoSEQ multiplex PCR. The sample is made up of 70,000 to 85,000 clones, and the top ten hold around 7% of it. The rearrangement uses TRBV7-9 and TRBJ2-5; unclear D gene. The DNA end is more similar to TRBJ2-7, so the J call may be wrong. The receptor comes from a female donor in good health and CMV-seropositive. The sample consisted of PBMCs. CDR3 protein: CASSLNPSSYEQYF. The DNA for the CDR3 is TGTGCCAGCAGCTTAAACCCATCAAGCTACGAGCAGTACTTC.